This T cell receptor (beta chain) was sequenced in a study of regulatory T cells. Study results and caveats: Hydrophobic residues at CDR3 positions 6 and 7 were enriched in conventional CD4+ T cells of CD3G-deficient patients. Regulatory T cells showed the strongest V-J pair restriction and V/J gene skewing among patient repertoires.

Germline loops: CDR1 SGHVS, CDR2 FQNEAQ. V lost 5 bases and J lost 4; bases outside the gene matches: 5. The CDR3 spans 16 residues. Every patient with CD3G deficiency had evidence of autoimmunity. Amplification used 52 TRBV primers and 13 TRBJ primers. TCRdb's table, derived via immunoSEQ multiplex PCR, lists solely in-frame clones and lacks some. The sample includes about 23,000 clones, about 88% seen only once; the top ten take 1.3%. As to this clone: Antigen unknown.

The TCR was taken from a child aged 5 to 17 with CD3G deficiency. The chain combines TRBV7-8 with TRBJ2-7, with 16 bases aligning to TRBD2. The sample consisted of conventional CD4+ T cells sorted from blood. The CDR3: CASSPGLAGGLYEQYF. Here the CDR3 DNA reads TGTGCCAGCAGCCCGGGACTAGCGGGAGGGCTTTACGAGCAGTACTTC.